The clone carrying this T cell receptor (beta chain) is medium-sized (0.01 to 0.1%). Its antigen is not identified. The entry originates in a study of vaccination and CD4 T cells after COVID-19. An Oncomine TCR Beta short-read assay was used to sequence the DNA from cultured CD4+ T cells. TCRdb processed the PCR reads anew with MiXCR; each CDR3 protein has one entry. Altogether about 12,000 distinct CDR3 sequences are present, around 40% being singletons, with the ten largest covering under 25%. Stated treatment: roughly nine-day PBMC culture with coronavirus spike peptide pools or control peptides (ViraFEST assay). This CDR3 has 14 amino acids. The V and J ends lost 3 bases and 3 bases respectively, with 9 bases between them. The germline CDR1 and CDR2 sequences are MNHEY and SMNVEV (reference sequence). Findings and limits, study-wide: Convalescent patients' vaccine-specific clones were spike mono-reactive in 304 of 307 cases. Median counts of SARS-CoV-2-reactive clonotypes increased from roughly 21 to 40; this difference was not significant.

Sequencing was done on a sample of cultured CD4+ T cells from blood. The chain employs TRBV27 and TRBJ1-5, with D unresolved. The origin of this receptor is a human donor with COVID-19. CDR3 in amino acids: CASSFPRPNQPQHF. CDR3 sequence (DNA): TGTGCCAGCAGTTTTCCCAGACCCAATCAGCCCCAGCATTTT.